Sequencing of this TCR beta chain was carried out in a study of blood T cell repertoires in COVID-19. About the study: Collection of acute and convalescent COVID-19 samples took place in the United States, Italy and Spain. From T cells, B-cell-depleted T cells, or PBMCs came the material, which was cDNA or gDNA.

In the original processing: The authors estimated nucleated cell counts from reference gene primer amplification. Measured with immunoSEQ multiplex PCR; TCRdb has only the in-frame clones, and not every one. V and J calls and clone size come straight from that table; D and trimming were deduced from the DNA. This table has about 50,000 clones, approximately 88% appearing once. Deletions cut 0 bases from V and 0 bases from J, with 10 bases between. From germline, CDR1 is SGDLS and CDR2 YYNGEE. The CDR3 covers 16 residues. The source material was peripheral blood. J is TRBJ2-1 and V is TRBV9, with D possibly TRBD2 on 6 matching bases. This receptor was taken from a man between 65 and 80 years old with active COVID-19. DNA for the CDR3: TGTGCCAGCAGCGTAGGTGGGGGGAGCTCCTACAATGAGCAGTTCTTC. Translation gives CASSVGGGSSYNEQFF.